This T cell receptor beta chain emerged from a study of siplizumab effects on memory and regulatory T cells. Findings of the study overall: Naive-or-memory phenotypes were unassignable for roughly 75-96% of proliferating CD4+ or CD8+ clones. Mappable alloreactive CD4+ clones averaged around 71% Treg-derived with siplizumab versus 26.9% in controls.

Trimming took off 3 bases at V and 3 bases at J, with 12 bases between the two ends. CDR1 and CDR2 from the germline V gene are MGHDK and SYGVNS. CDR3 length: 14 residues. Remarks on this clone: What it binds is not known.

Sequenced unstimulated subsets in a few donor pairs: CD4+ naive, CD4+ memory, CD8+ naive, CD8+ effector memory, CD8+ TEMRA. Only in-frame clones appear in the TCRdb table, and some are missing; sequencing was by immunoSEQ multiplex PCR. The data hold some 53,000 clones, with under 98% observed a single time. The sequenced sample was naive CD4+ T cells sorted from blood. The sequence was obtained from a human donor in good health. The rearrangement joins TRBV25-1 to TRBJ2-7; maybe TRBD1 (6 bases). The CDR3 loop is CASSDRGTNYEQYF. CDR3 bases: TGTGCCAGCAGTGATAGGGGGACCAACTACGAGCAGTACTTC.